One sample yielded the 10 T cell receptor beta chains listed below, sequenced in a study of blood T cell repertoires in COVID-19. TCRdb keeps only in-frame clones here, not all; method: immunoSEQ multiplex PCR. The sample yields over 100,000 clones, 75% to 85% seen once. Sequencing was carried out using peripheral blood. The receptor set was obtained from a woman aged 80 or older with active or convalescent COVID-19.

V and J are TRBV5-8 and TRBJ1-5; 8 nucleotides line up with TRBD1. The germline V gene has CDR1 SGHTS and CDR2 YDEGEE. The CDR3 length is 15 residues. V trimming: 0 bases; J trimming: 9 bases; junction bases outside the gene matches: 8. The CDR3 sequence is CASSLGQGRSGPQHF. In nucleotides, the CDR3 is TGTGCCAGCAGCTTGGGACAGGGGCGCTCTGGGCCCCAGCATTTT.

In its sample, this clone was seen a few times. J is TRBJ1-6 and V is TRBV2, with D maybe TRBD1 (5 bases). Trimming removed 3 bases from V and 7 bases from J, with 10 bases in between. Germline CDR1 SNHLY, CDR2 FYNNEI. The CDR3 has 14 residues. CDR3 bases: TGTGCCAGCAGTGAGCGGACACAGAATTCACCCCTCCACTTT. Its protein product is CASSERTQNSPLHF. Complete variable domain (other parts from reference TRBV2 and TRBJ1-6): EPEVTQTPSHQVTQMGQEVILRCVPISNHLYFYWYRQILGQKVEFLVSFYNNEISEKSEIFDDQFSVERPDGSNFTLKIRSTKLEDSAMYFCASSERTQNSPLHFGNGTRLTVT.

V usage is TRBV4-1 and J usage is TRBJ1-4, with D hard to call. The CDR3 covers 16 residues. Germline V gene data show CDR1 as MGHRA and CDR2 as YSYEKL. Between the trimmed V and J ends, which lost 1 base and 0 bases, there was a span of 9 bases. CDR3 DNA sequence: TGCGCCAGCAGCCAAGTGGAGAGTTCAACTAATGAAAAACTGTTTTTT. Amino acid sequence: CASSQVESSTNEKLFF.

This sequence joins TRBV11-3 and TRBJ2-1, with D tentatively TRBD2 (6 bases). CDR1 SGHNT and CDR2 YENEEA come from the germline V gene. The CDR3 has 15 residues. V dropped 5 bases and J dropped 8 bases, with 19 bases sitting between them. In nucleotides, the CDR3 is TGTGCCAGCAGCCTCCTGGGACTCCGCGGGGATGAGCAGTTCTTC. It encodes CASSLLGLRGDEQFF. The full variable domain, with the rest looked up from reference TRBV11-3 and TRBJ2-1, is EAGVVQSPRYKIIEKKQPVAFWCNPISGHNTLYWYLQNLGQGPELLIRYENEEAVDDSQLPKDRFSAERLKGVDSTLKIQPAELGDSAVYLCASSLLGLRGDEQFFGPGTRLTVL.

The chain joins TRBV3-1 (or the pseudogene TRBV3-2) to TRBJ2-1, with 7 bases fitting TRBD2. Losses at the gene ends were 1 base for V and 7 bases for J; bases not matched to a gene: 10. CDR1 is LGHDT, CDR2 YNNKEL, per germline (reference sequence). CDR3 length: 16 residues. The CDR3 loop is CASSQGLAGVGNEQFF. Here the CDR3 DNA reads TGTGCCAGCAGCCAAGGTTTGGCGGGAGTAGGAAATGAGCAGTTCTTC.

Only a few counts were recorded for this clone. The CDR3 sequence: CASSLGTVSSGAGHEQFF. The CDR3 coding sequence is TGCGCCAGCAGCTTGGGGACCGTTTCTAGCGGGGCGGGGCATGAGCAGTTCTTC. The chain uses TRBV5-1 and TRBJ2-1; 9 bases align to TRBD2. In germline, CDR1 is SGHRS, CDR2 YFSETQ. After removal of 0 bases from V and 8 bases from J, the junction contained 15 bases not matched to a gene. CDR3 length equals 18 residues.

The genes are TRBV5-8 and TRBJ1-2; 7 bases map to TRBD1. CDR3 length: 15 amino acids. With 4 bases clipped from V and 7 bases from J, the junction kept 13 bases outside the gene matches. CDR1 is SGHTS, CDR2 YDEGEE, per germline. CDR3 DNA: TGTGCCAGCAGCCCACGGACAGGATTTACGATTGGCTACACCTTC. It specifies CASSPRTGFTIGYTF.

The V gene is TRBV5-1, the J gene TRBJ2-7, with TRBD1 identical over 9 bases. The V and J ends lost 4 bases and 2 bases, in that order; junction bases with no gene match: 7. Looked up from germline, CDR1 is SGHRS and CDR2 is YFSETQ. The CDR3 contains 15 residues. This CDR3 reads CASSRTGTGTYEQYF. The CDR3 DNA reads TGCGCCAGCAGCAGGACCGGGACAGGGACCTACGAGCAGTACTTC.

This clone was seen just once. J is TRBJ1-2 and V is TRBV28; D is possibly TRBD1 (6 bases). The germline gives CDR1 MDHEN, CDR2 SYDVKM. The V end lost 3 bases, the J end lost 7 bases, and 15 bases lay between the germline ends. The CDR3 is 14 amino acids. The DNA for the CDR3 is TGTGCCAGCAGTTTTACGTCGACAGGAAGTGGCTACACCTTC. Protein: CASSFTSTGSGYTF.

This chain links TRBV7-3 with TRBJ1-2; weak D call: TRBD1 (5 bases). The CDR3 contains 15 residues. Germline lookup yields CDR1 SGHTA and CDR2 FQGTGA. The ends were cut back, 2 bases at V and 6 bases at J, with 16 bases in the middle. In DNA form, the CDR3 reads TGTGCCAGCAGCTTAGCAATGGGGGGGATTGATGGCTACACCTTC. This gives the protein CASSLAMGGIDGYTF.